Shown below are 18 T cell receptor beta chains from a single sample sequenced in a study of post-analysis software for immune sequencing data. Whole-study results and caveats: Comparison of patients with controls showed five TRBV segments more frequent in patients, TRBV5-6, TRBV5-1 and TRBV20-1 among them.

These receptors' targets are unknown. Unique molecular identifiers were carried by the TCR beta cDNA libraries. TCRdb called the PCR reads again in MiXCR, with one record for every CDR3 protein. Of hundreds of thousands of distinct CDR3 sequences listed, around 27% are singletons. Source material: blood. These TCRs come from a girl aged 5-17 years with multiple sclerosis.

The rearrangement joins TRBV7-2 to TRBJ2-7; a weak D match, TRBD2 (6 bases). The CDR3 loop spans 15 amino acids. V was pared by 7 bases and J by 0 bases, with 16 bases between. CDR1 is SGHTA and CDR2 is FQGNSA in the germline V gene. The CDR3 reads CASTQWAGSSYEQYF. The CDR3 DNA is TGTGCCAGCACCCAATGGGCGGGGAGCTCCTACGAGCAGTACTTC.

This clonotype appeared once. CDR3 DNA: TGCGCCAGCAGCTCGACGAATCCGGGACAGGGATACTACGAGCAGTACTTC. It yields the protein CASSSTNPGQGYYEQYF. The rearrangement links TRBV5-1 to TRBJ2-7; 9 bases agree with TRBD1. Germline V gives CDR1 SGHRS, CDR2 YFSETQ. CDR3 size: 17 residues. The J segment lost 3 bases and the V segment lost 3 bases, leaving 13 bases of the junction unmatched. Drawing the rest from reference TRBV5-1 and TRBJ2-7, the complete variable domain is KAGVTQTPRYLIKTRGQQVTLSCSPISGHRSVSWYQQTPGQGLQFLFEYFSETQRNKGNFPGRFSGRQFSNSRSEMNVSTLELGDSALYLCASSSTNPGQGYYEQYFGPGTRLTVT.

This chain joins TRBV7-2 and TRBJ2-5; D call uncertain. The CDR3 loop spans 12 amino acids. V was trimmed by 5 bases and J by 7 bases, leaving 11 bases between them. The germline V gene has CDR1 SGHTA and CDR2 FQGNSA. This CDR3 reads CASSPDSRTQYF. CDR3 DNA sequence: TGTGCCAGCAGCCCAGATTCGCGGACCCAGTACTTC.

CDR3 in DNA: TGCGCCAGCAGCTTGGAGGGACAGATCTACGAGCAGTACTTC. This sequence encodes CASSLEGQIYEQYF. The genes are TRBV5-1 and TRBJ2-7, with 7 bases aligning to TRBD1. The length of the CDR3 is 14 residues. Germline loops: CDR1 SGHRS, CDR2 YFSETQ. V lost 0 bases and J lost 3; bases outside the gene matches: 3.

This clonotype was found a few times. The chain combines TRBV2 with TRBJ1-4, with a tentative D call TRBD1 (5 bases). The V and J ends lost 7 bases and 4 bases respectively, with 10 bases between them. Germline CDR1 reads SNHLY; CDR2 reads FYNNEI. The CDR3 covers 13 residues. The CDR3 sequence is CASKRDGNEKLFF. In DNA, the CDR3 is TGTGCCAGCAAGAGGGACGGTAATGAAAAACTGTTTTTT.

The genes are TRBV12-3 or TRBV12-4 and TRBJ1-2, with 7 bases matching TRBD1. The CDR3 length is 15 residues. V lost 2 bases and J lost 5; bases outside the gene matches: 8. The CDR3 region has the DNA TGTGCCAGCAGTTTATTACTGCCGACAGGGTATGGCTACACCTTC. It codes for CASSLLLPTGYGYTF.

The table lists this clonotype with a few counts. The chain employs TRBV6-2 or TRBV6-3 and TRBJ2-6; D could derive from TRBD1 or TRBD2 (5 bases each). The germline V gene has CDR1 MNHEY and CDR2 SVGEGT. Trimming left V 7 bases short and J 3 bases short, with 13 bases between. The CDR3 is 15 residues long. CDR3 sequence: CASTPWGNGANVLTF. The CDR3 bases are TGTGCCAGCACCCCATGGGGGAATGGGGCCAACGTCCTGACTTTC.

The V gene is TRBV11-2, the J gene TRBJ2-1; 8 bases are a match to TRBD2. CDR1 and CDR2 (germline): SGHAT, FQNNGV. V lost 7 bases, J lost 9 bases, and 14 bases stayed unmatched. CDR3 size: 15 residues. The CDR3 DNA reads as TGTGCCAGCACCCTAGACCGACTAGCGACACTTGAGCAGTTCTTC. Its translation is CASTLDRLATLEQFF.

A word on this clonotype: The junction does not match germline at one end; this may be a read error. This chain connects TRBV20-1 to TRBJ2-4, with 12 bases identical to TRBD2. The CDR3 has 17 amino acids. Germline CDR1 is DFQATT and CDR2 is SNEGSKA (reference sequence). The CDR3 here is CSARTSGSVEAKNILYF. The CDR3 DNA is TGCAGTGCTAGGACTAGCGGGAGCGTCGAGGCCAAAAACATTCTGTACTTC.

This clonotype was observed a handful of times. The chain joins TRBV3-1 to TRBJ2-3, with 11 bases lining up with TRBD2. V was pared by 3 bases and J by 8 bases, with 10 bases of the junction left unmatched. The CDR3 sequence is 16 residues long. Germline V gives CDR1 LGHDT, CDR2 YNNKEL (reference sequence). In DNA, the CDR3 is TGTGCCAGCAGCCACGAACTAGCGGGAGTAAGCAGTACGCAGTATTTT. Translation gives CASSHELAGVSSTQYF.

The chain is built from TRBV20-1 and TRBJ1-2; D is unclear. The length of the CDR3 is 13 residues. With 3 bases removed from V and 4 bases from J, the gap between germline ends came to 12 bases. CDR1 is DFQATT, CDR2 SNEGSKA, per germline (reference sequence). The chain's CDR3 is CSARPGQAYGYTF. The DNA for the CDR3 is TGCAGTGCTAGGCCAGGCCAGGCCTATGGCTACACCTTC.

The chain has TRBV6-2 or TRBV6-3 and TRBJ1-1; D is perhaps TRBD1 (6 bases). The CDR3 loop spans 14 amino acids. V was cut by 5 bases and J by 5 bases, with 15 bases left in between. Germline V gives CDR1 MNHEY, CDR2 SVGEGT. The CDR3 DNA follows: TGTGCCAGCAGTGTATCCCAGGGGAGGACTGAAGCTTTCTTT. Amino acid sequence: CASSVSQGRTEAFF.

This clonotype was seen ten or more times. Compared with germline, one end of the junction differs, possibly owing to a read error. The rearrangement joins TRBV10-2 to TRBJ2-1; 15 bases line up with TRBD2. Germline CDR1 and CDR2: WSHSY and SAAADI. This CDR3 has 15 amino acids. CDR3 sequence (DNA): TGTGCCAGCAGCGGACTAGCGGGAGGGCCCAATGAGCAGTTCTTC. Encoded protein: CASSGLAGGPNEQFF.

In nucleotides, the CDR3 is TGTGCCAGCAGCGCAACCGGGGGGCAAACAGATACGCAGTATTTT. This encodes CASSATGGQTDTQYF. This chain links TRBV7-9 with TRBJ2-3; D possibly corresponds to TRBD2 (7 bases). The CDR3 covers 15 residues. V shed 5 bases and J shed 3 bases, with 15 bases lying between them. Germline V gives CDR1 SEHNR, CDR2 FQNEAQ (reference sequence). Supplemented by reference TRBV7-9 and TRBJ2-3, the full variable domain reads DTGVSQNPRHKITKRGQNVTFRCDPISEHNRLYWYRQTLGQGPEFLTYFQNEAQLEKSRLLSDRFSAERPKGSFSTLEIQRTEQGDSAMYLCASSATGGQTDTQYFGPGTRLTVL.

The chain uses TRBV28 and TRBJ2-3; D remains ambiguous. There are 15 residues in the CDR3. Germline CDR1 is MDHEN and CDR2 is SYDVKM. The ends were cut back, 4 bases at V and 2 bases at J, with 13 bases in the middle. The CDR3, as DNA: TGTGCCAGCAGTTCCGGCGTTCGAGCCACAGATACGCAGTATTTT. Translated: CASSSGVRATDTQYF. Full variable domain (missing parts from reference TRBV28 and TRBJ2-3): DVKVTQSSRYLVKRTGEKVFLECVQDMDHENMFWYRQDPGLGLRLIYFSYDVKMKEKGDIPEGYSVSREKKERFSLILESASTNQTSMYLCASSSGVRATDTQYFGPGTRLTVL.

The sample holds a few counts of this clonotype. The chain joins TRBV6-2 or TRBV6-3 to TRBJ1-2; D unclear. Germline values: CDR1 MNHEY, CDR2 SVGEGT. The length of the CDR3 is 13 residues. V lost 7 bases, J lost 4 bases, and 13 bases lay in between. This CDR3 is CASISQTIYGYTF. The CDR3 DNA sequence: TGTGCCAGCATATCCCAGACCATCTATGGCTACACCTTC.

The genes are TRBV15 and TRBJ2-1, with D hard to call. V was shortened by 0 bases and J by 4 bases, with 13 bases between the two germline ends. The CDR3 is 16 amino acids. The germline V gene has CDR1 LNHNV and CDR2 YYDKDF (reference sequence). As DNA, the CDR3 is TGTGCCACCAGCAGAGAGGCGATTACTACTTACAATGAGCAGTTCTTC. It codes for CATSREAITTYNEQFF. Full variable domain (rest looked up from reference TRBV15 and TRBJ2-1): DAMVIQNPRYQVTQFGKPVTLSCSQTLNHNVMYWYQQKSSQAPKLLFHYYDKDFNNEADTPDNFQSRRPNTSFCFLDIRSPGLGDTAMYLCATSREAITTYNEQFFGPGTRLTVL.

V and J are TRBV25-1 and TRBJ1-2; D is ambiguous. The length of the CDR3 is 9 residues. Germline V gene data show CDR1 as MGHDK and CDR2 as SYGVNS. V lost 8 bases to trimming and J lost 3 bases, with 1 base between them. CDR3 in DNA: TGTGCCAGCCACTATGGCTACACCTTC. Protein: CASHYGYTF.